This T cell receptor beta chain was retrieved from a study of T-cell reconstitution after alpha-beta-depleted transplantation in children. The library targeted TCRbeta and was prepared with unique molecular identifiers. One entry per CDR3 protein, called by TCRdb with MiXCR from the PCR reads. Here the sample spans about 120,000 distinct CDR3 sequences, under 13% being singletons. This clonotype was picked up many times. The CDR3 length is 12 residues. CDR1 is SNHLY, CDR2 FYNNEI, per germline. J gave up 3 bases and V 8 bases, and 2 bases lay outside the gene matches. The TCR was taken from a boy between 2 and 15 years old with acute lymphoblastic leukemia, due to receive a stem cell transplant. The J gene is TRBJ2-3, the V gene TRBV2, with 7 positions matching TRBD2. Sequencing was performed on PBMCs, taken before TCRalphabeta/CD19-depleted stem cell transplant. CDR3 DNA: TGTGCCAGCGGGGGGGGGACAGATACGCAGTATTTT. This encodes CASGGGTDTQYF.